One sample yielded the 25 T cell receptor beta chains listed below, sequenced in a study of shared clonotypes between healthy human individuals. Method: immunoSEQ multiplex PCR; TCRdb's copy keeps in-frame clones and lacks some. The profile covers fewer than 3 million clones, with about nine tenths appearing a single time and approximately 0.4% taken by the ten largest. Specimen: naive CD4+ T cells from PBMCs. Subset specified: CD45RA+ positively selected. These receptors were taken from a young man in good health. Some clones in this sample may be carry-over from other donors' samples.

This clone was seen a handful of times. This rearrangement joins TRBV27 to TRBJ1-1, with D uncertain. The germline V and J ends were trimmed by 4 bases and 1 base, with 16 bases remaining between them. Germline V gives CDR1 MNHEY, CDR2 SMNVEV (reference sequence). This CDR3 has 16 residues. The CDR3 sequence: CASSSHWSTSNTEAFF. The CDR3 DNA follows: TGTGCCAGCAGTTCCCACTGGAGCACTTCGAACACTGAAGCTTTCTTT.

This rearrangement joins TRBV5-1 to TRBJ2-5; TRBD2 might be the D (6 bases). V shed 0 bases and J shed 3 bases, with 15 bases lying between them. CDR1 SGHRS and CDR2 YFSETQ come from the germline V gene. CDR3 length: 16 residues. CDR3 nucleotides: TGCGCCAGCAGCTTGGCGGGACTCACCCCGGAAGAGACCCAGTACTTC. Amino acid sequence: CASSLAGLTPEETQYF.

V is TRBV6-5 and J is TRBJ1-2; D may be TRBD1 (6 bases). Germline assignment: CDR1 MNHEY and CDR2 SVGAGI. V gave up 4 bases and J gave up 3 bases, with 15 bases separating them. There are 15 residues in the CDR3. The CDR3 region has the DNA TGTGCCAGCAGTTCTCAAGGAGAGGGGGACTATGGCTACACCTTC. It encodes CASSSQGEGDYGYTF.

This chain uses TRBV6-4 with TRBJ2-5; TRBD2 matches 11 bases. Per the germline V gene, CDR1 is MRHNA and CDR2 is SNTAGT. This CDR3 contains 13 residues. The CDR3 here is CALLAGVKETQYF. The CDR3 DNA reads TGTGCTTTACTAGCGGGAGTGAAAGAGACCCAGTACTTC.

With respect to this clone: The sample contains more than one DNA sequence encoding this CDR3. The gene calls are TRBV28 and TRBJ2-7, with TRBD2 identical over 8 bases. There are 14 residues in the CDR3. The V gene end was trimmed by 6 bases and the J gene end by 3 bases; junction bases not matched to a gene: 7. Germline V gives CDR1 MDHEN, CDR2 SYDVKM. CDR3 nucleotides: TGTGCCAGCAGCTCCACGGGAGGGGGCTACGAGCAGTACTTC. Translated, it gives CASSSTGGGYEQYF.

Notes on this clone: The same CDR3 is also encoded by other DNA sequences in this sample. The genes are TRBV20-1 and TRBJ1-2; no firm D call. Per the germline V gene, CDR1 is DFQATT and CDR2 is SNEGSKA (reference sequence). V was pared by 6 bases and J by 2 bases, with 7 bases between. The length of the CDR3 is 11 residues. This CDR3 is CSASGNYGYTF. CDR3 nucleotides: TGCAGTGCGTCGGGCAACTATGGCTACACCTTC.

The gene calls are TRBV18 and TRBJ2-5; 7 nucleotides agree with TRBD2. Losses at the gene ends were 2 bases for V and 5 bases for J; bases not matched to a gene: 5. The CDR3 contains 14 residues. Germline values: CDR1 KGHSH, CDR2 LQKENI. CDR3: CASSPGGVRETQYF. CDR3 in DNA: TGTGCCAGCTCACCAGGGGGGGTCCGTGAGACCCAGTACTTC.

The chain is built from TRBV6-5 and TRBJ2-7; TRBD1 aligns across 8 bases. Looked up from germline, CDR1 is MNHEY and CDR2 is SVGAGI. The V and J ends lost 0 bases and 3 bases, in that order; junction bases with no gene match: 4. The CDR3 extends over 15 amino acids. The CDR3 bases are TGTGCCAGCAGTTACTCGAGACAGGGGAACTACGAGCAGTACTTC. This translates into CASSYSRQGNYEQYF.

This chain uses TRBV7-9 with TRBJ2-7; D gene ambiguous. The germline V gene has CDR1 SEHNR and CDR2 FQNEAQ (reference sequence). Deletions cut 0 bases from V and 5 bases from J, with 8 bases between. The CDR3 contains 13 residues. The CDR3 sequence is CASSLAGTNEQYF. CDR3 nucleotide sequence: TGTGCCAGCAGCTTAGCAGGCACAAACGAGCAGTACTTC.

V is TRBV4-2 and J is TRBJ2-3, with a weak D call TRBD1 (6 bases). The germline gives CDR1 LGHNA, CDR2 YNFKEQ. This CDR3 comprises 16 residues. V lost 1 base and J 2 bases, leaving 13 bases between the germline ends. CDR3: CASSQGTGFYTDTQYF. CDR3 in DNA: TGTGCCAGCAGCCAAGGAACAGGGTTTTACACAGATACGCAGTATTTT.

This clone occurred once. J is TRBJ2-3 and V is TRBV11-3; TRBD1 aligns across 7 bases. The CDR3 covers 14 residues. The V gene's germline CDR1 is SGHNT and CDR2 YENEEA. The junction had 8 bases not matched to a gene; V was cut back by 5 bases and J by 6 bases. CDR3 residues: CASSPDRDQDTQYF. The CDR3 coding sequence is TGTGCCAGCAGCCCCGACAGGGACCAGGATACGCAGTATTTT.

This clone was detected only once. The chain recombines TRBV10-1 with TRBJ1-2, with TRBD1 as a possible D gene (6 bases). The CDR3 runs to 13 residues. CDR1 and CDR2 (germline): WNHNN, SYGVQD (reference sequence). V lost 5 bases, J lost 4 bases, and 11 bases lay in between. The CDR3 loop is CASSPGAGYGYTF. The CDR3 nucleotides are TGCGCCAGCAGTCCAGGGGCTGGCTATGGCTACACCTTC.

The chain links TRBV5-1 to TRBJ1-1; maybe TRBD1 (5 bases). Germline CDR1 is SGHRS and CDR2 is YFSETQ. Trimming took 3 bases from V and 0 from J, leaving 9 bases between them. This CDR3 spans 14 amino acids. As DNA, the CDR3 is TGCGCCAGCAGCTCGGACATCATGAACACTGAAGCTTTCTTT. As protein: CASSSDIMNTEAFF.

This chain joins TRBV7-9 and TRBJ1-4, with 7 bases matching TRBD1. The CDR3 covers 15 residues. V dropped 3 bases and J dropped 2; count of bases not matched to a gene: 3. The V gene's germline CDR1 is SEHNR and CDR2 FQNEAQ (reference sequence). CDR3 amino acids: CASSFRGQTNEKLFF. CDR3 DNA: TGTGCCAGCAGCTTTCGGGGACAGACTAATGAAAAACTGTTTTTT.

The chain combines TRBV4-1 with TRBJ2-7; D may be TRBD2 (6 bases). Per germline, CDR1 MGHRA and CDR2 YSYEKL. V was pared by 2 bases and J by 5 bases, with 10 bases between. The CDR3 is 13 amino acids. CDR3 DNA sequence: TGCGCCAGCAGCCAAAGGGAGGCAAACGAGCAGTACTTC. Translated, it gives CASSQREANEQYF.

The V and J genes are TRBV5-6 and TRBJ2-7; 16 bases align to TRBD2. The CDR3 totals 16 residues. The V segment lost 2 bases and the J segment 12 bases; nucleotides outside the gene matches: 11. In germline, CDR1 is SGHDT, CDR2 YYEEEE. DNA for the CDR3: TGTGCCAGCAGCTTCAAATCCGGGACTAGCGGGAGGGCGCGGTACTTC. Protein: CASSFKSGTSGRARYF.

The chain recombines TRBV5-1 with TRBJ2-5, with a possible D match to TRBD2 (7 bases). V was cut by 3 bases and J by 5 bases, with 26 bases left in between. CDR1 is SGHRS and CDR2 is YFSETQ in the germline V gene. The CDR3 is 18 amino acids. The CDR3 nucleotides read TGCGCCAGCAGCTCGGGGAGGGGAGCTGGCAGGGGAGGTGAGACCCAGTACTTC. It codes for CASSSGRGAGRGGETQYF.

This clone appeared a single time. The V gene is TRBV7-9, the J gene TRBJ1-1; D is perhaps TRBD1 (6 bases). The germline CDR1 and CDR2 sequences are SEHNR and FQNEAQ (reference sequence). V lost 7 bases and J lost 6, with 21 bases in between. The CDR3 contains 15 residues. This CDR3 is CASTKTDQGTAEAFF. CDR3 DNA sequence: TGTGCCAGCACAAAGACTGATCAGGGGACCGCTGAAGCTTTCTTT.

This chain joins TRBV7-2 and TRBJ2-2; D possibly corresponds to TRBD2 (5 bases). The CDR3 contains 13 residues. V was cut by 0 bases and J by 6 bases, with 5 bases left in between. The germline V gene has CDR1 SGHTA and CDR2 FQGNSA. CDR3 loop: CASSLAGAGELFF. The DNA for the CDR3 is TGTGCCAGCAGCTTAGCGGGAGCCGGGGAGCTGTTTTTT. The entire variable domain, with the rest obtained from reference TRBV7-2 and TRBJ2-2, is as follows: GAGVSQSPSNKVTEKGKDVELRCDPISGHTALYWYRQSLGQGLEFLIYFQGNSAPDKSGLPSDRFSAERTGGSVSTLTIQRTQQEDSAVYLCASSLAGAGELFFGEGSRLTVL.

This chain links TRBV27 with TRBJ2-1; a possible D gene is TRBD1 (5 bases). Germline V gives CDR1 MNHEY, CDR2 SMNVEV (reference sequence). The CDR3 is 14 residues long. The V end was cut by 4 bases, the J end by 3 bases, with 10 bases between. CDR3 sequence (DNA): TGTGCCAGCAGTTCTTTAAGGGGCTACAATGAGCAGTTCTTC. Its protein is CASSSLRGYNEQFF.

This clone was seen just once. This chain uses TRBV10-3 with TRBJ1-2; TRBD1 is a possible D gene (5 bases). From germline, CDR1 is ENHRY and CDR2 SYGVKD. Trimming left V 7 bases short and J 4 bases short, with 10 bases between. The CDR3 spans 12 residues. Here the CDR3 reads CAITDQGYGYTF. CDR3 nucleotide sequence: TGTGCCATCACCGACCAGGGCTATGGCTACACCTTC.

J is TRBJ2-1 and V is TRBV7-8, with 10 nucleotides matching TRBD2. The germline CDR1 and CDR2 sequences are SGHVS and FQNEAQ. CDR3 length equals 15 residues. The V gene end was trimmed by 5 bases and the J gene end by 6 bases; junction bases not matched to a gene: 7. In DNA form, the CDR3 reads TGTGCCAGCAGCCTGCTAGCGGGAGTCTTCAATGAGCAGTTCTTC. It is translated as CASSLLAGVFNEQFF.

This chain links TRBV10-3 with TRBJ1-2; 7 bases match TRBD1. V trimming: 5 bases; J trimming: 5 bases; junction bases outside the gene matches: 5. CDR1 is ENHRY and CDR2 is SYGVKD in the germline V gene. The CDR3 has 13 amino acids. The CDR3 spells CAISNTGEYGYTF. In nucleotides, the CDR3 is TGTGCCATCAGTAATACAGGGGAATATGGCTACACCTTC.

This chain connects TRBV19 to TRBJ2-7; no firm D call. From germline, CDR1 is LNHDA and CDR2 SQIVND (reference sequence). This CDR3 is 8 amino acids long. V lost 11 bases and J 12 bases, leaving 11 bases between the germline ends. CDR3 bases: TGTGCCGTATGGGCCCCGTACTTC. It translates to CAVWAPYF.

The chain couples TRBV5-1 to TRBJ2-3, with 16 bases that match TRBD2. CDR3 length equals 16 residues. Per germline, CDR1 SGHRS and CDR2 YFSETQ. The J segment lost 4 bases and the V segment lost 4 bases, leaving 3 bases of the junction unmatched. The CDR3 spells CASSEGLAGGADTQYF. CDR3 bases: TGCGCCAGCAGCGAGGGACTAGCGGGAGGGGCAGATACGCAGTATTTT. Variable domain in full (rest from reference TRBV5-1 and TRBJ2-3): KAGVTQTPRYLIKTRGQQVTLSCSPISGHRSVSWYQQTPGQGLQFLFEYFSETQRNKGNFPGRFSGRQFSNSRSEMNVSTLELGDSALYLCASSEGLAGGADTQYFGPGTRLTVL.